One and the same sample provided the 3 T cell receptor beta chains below, sequenced in a study of response to subunit inactivated influenza vaccine. A single record per CDR3 protein comes from TCRdb applying MiXCR to the RT-PCR reads. The sample yields a few hundred thousand distinct CDR3 sequences, 22% seen once. The input for sequencing was PBMCs from blood, taken about 19 months after vaccination. These receptors all come from a man aged 45 to 75 who received an inactivated influenza vaccine.

This clonotype was seen ten or more times. The J gene is TRBJ2-5, the V gene TRBV20-1; 8 bases are shared with TRBD2. The CDR3 spans 16 residues. Germline CDR1 DFQATT, CDR2 SNEGSKA (reference sequence). The junction had 10 bases not matched to a gene; V was cut back by 3 bases and J by 1 base. This chain's CDR3 is CSASGFVAGIQETQYF. For the CDR3, the DNA is TGCAGTGCTAGTGGGTTTGTAGCGGGGATCCAAGAGACCCAGTACTTC.

This clonotype was recorded a few times. CDR3 sequence (DNA): TGCGCCAGCAGCTTGATGACCCTCGGGGATGAGCAGTTCTTC. This codes for CASSLMTLGDEQFF. This chain uses TRBV5-1 with TRBJ2-1, with D perhaps TRBD2 (5 bases). CDR1 and CDR2 from the germline V gene are SGHRS and YFSETQ. The germline V and J ends were trimmed by 1 base and 8 bases, with 13 bases remaining between them. The CDR3 length is 14 residues.

This clonotype has more than one count but fewer than ten. The chain is built from TRBV7-2 and TRBJ1-5; the match to TRBD1 covers 8 bases. The CDR3 contains 15 residues. V shed 5 bases, J shed 4 bases, and the junction held 7 bases outside the gene matches. Germline CDR1 and CDR2: SGHTA and FQGNSA. The CDR3 spells CASSTRTGPNQPQHF. The CDR3 DNA is TGTGCCAGCAGCACCCGGACAGGGCCAAATCAGCCCCAGCATTTT.